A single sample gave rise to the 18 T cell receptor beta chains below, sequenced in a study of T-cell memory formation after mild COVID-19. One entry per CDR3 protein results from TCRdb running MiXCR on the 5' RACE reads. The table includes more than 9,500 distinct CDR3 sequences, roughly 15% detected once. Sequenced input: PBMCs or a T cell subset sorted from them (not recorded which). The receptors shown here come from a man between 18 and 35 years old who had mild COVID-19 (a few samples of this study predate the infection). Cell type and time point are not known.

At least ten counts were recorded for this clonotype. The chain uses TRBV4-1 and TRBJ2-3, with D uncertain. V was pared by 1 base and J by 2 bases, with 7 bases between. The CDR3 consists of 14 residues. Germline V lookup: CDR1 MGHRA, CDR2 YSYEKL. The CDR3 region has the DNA TGCGCCAGCAGCCAAGGGCCAGACACAGATACGCAGTATTTT. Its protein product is CASSQGPDTDTQYF.

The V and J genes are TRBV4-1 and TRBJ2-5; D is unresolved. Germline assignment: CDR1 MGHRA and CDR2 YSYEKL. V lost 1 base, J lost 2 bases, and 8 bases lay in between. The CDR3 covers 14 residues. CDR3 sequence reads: CASSQGTRQETQYF. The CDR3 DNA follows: TGCGCCAGCAGCCAAGGAACCAGACAAGAGACCCAGTACTTC.

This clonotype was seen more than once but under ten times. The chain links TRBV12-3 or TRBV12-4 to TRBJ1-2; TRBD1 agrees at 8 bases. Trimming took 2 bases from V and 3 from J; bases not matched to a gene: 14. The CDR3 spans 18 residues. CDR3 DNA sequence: TGTGCCAGCAGTTTACGAGCAGGGGGCATTAGACAAGACTATGGCTACACCTTC. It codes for CASSLRAGGIRQDYGYTF.

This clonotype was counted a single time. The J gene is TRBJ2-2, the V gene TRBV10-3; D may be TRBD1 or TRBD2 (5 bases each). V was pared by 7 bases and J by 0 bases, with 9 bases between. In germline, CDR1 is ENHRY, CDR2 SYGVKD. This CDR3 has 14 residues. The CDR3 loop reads CAINGAANTGELFF. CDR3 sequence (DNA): TGTGCCATCAACGGGGCCGCGAACACCGGGGAGCTGTTTTTT.

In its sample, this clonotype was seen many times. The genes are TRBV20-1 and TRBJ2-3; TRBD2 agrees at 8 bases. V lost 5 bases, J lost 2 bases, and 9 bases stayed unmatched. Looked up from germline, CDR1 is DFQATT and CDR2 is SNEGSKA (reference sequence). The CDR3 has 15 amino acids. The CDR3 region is CSAPFQAGDTDTQYF. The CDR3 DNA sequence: TGCAGTGCTCCATTCCAAGCGGGGGACACAGATACGCAGTATTTT.

In DNA, the CDR3 is TGCAGCGTTGTAAGGTCTAGCGAGACTTCCTACAATGAGCAGTTCTTC. Translating gives CSVVRSSETSYNEQFF. The chain is built from TRBV29-1 and TRBJ2-1; D perhaps matches TRBD2 (6 bases). V lost 4 bases and J 1 base, leaving 17 bases between the germline ends. This CDR3 is built from 16 residues. Looked up from germline, CDR1 is SQVTM and CDR2 is ANQGSEA.

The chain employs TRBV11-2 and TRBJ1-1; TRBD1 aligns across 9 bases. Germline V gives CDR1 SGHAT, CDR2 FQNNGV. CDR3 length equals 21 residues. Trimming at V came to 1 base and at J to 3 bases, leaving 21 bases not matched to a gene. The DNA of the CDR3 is TGTGCCAGCAGCTTAGCCCCTCTGACCCGGGACAGGGTCTATCGGGACACTGAAGCTTTCTTT. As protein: CASSLAPLTRDRVYRDTEAFF.

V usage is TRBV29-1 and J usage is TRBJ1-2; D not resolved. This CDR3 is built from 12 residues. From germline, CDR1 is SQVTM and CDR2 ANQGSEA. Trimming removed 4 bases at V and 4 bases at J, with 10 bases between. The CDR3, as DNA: TGCAGCGTTGGAGGGAAAGTCTATGGCTACACCTTC. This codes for CSVGGKVYGYTF.

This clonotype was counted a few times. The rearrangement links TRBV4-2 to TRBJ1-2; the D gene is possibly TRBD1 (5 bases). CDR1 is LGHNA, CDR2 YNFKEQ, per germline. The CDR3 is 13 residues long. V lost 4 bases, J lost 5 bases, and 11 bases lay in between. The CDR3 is CASSPGKGYGYTF. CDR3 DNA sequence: TGTGCCAGCAGCCCAGGGAAGGGGTATGGCTACACCTTC.

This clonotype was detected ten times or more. The CDR3 is CASSEWRDYHYEQYF. In DNA, the CDR3 is TGTGCCAGCAGTGAATGGCGGGACTACCACTACGAGCAGTACTTC. V usage is TRBV2 and J usage is TRBJ2-7, with 7 bases aligning to TRBD2. The CDR3 runs 15 residues. CDR1 and CDR2 from the germline V gene are SNHLY and FYNNEI. Losses at the gene ends were 2 bases for V and 3 bases for J; bases not matched to a gene: 7.

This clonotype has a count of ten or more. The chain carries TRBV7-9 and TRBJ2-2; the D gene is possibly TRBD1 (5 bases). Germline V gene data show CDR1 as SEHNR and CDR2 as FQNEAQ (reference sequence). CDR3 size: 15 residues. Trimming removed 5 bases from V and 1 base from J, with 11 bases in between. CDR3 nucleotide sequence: TGTGCCAGCAGCCGTATGACAGTGAACACCGGGGAGCTGTTTTTT. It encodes CASSRMTVNTGELFF. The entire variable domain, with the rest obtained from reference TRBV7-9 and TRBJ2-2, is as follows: DTGVSQNPRHKITKRGQNVTFRCDPISEHNRLYWYRQTLGQGPEFLTYFQNEAQLEKSRLLSDRFSAERPKGSFSTLEIQRTEQGDSAMYLCASSRMTVNTGELFFGEGSRLTVL.

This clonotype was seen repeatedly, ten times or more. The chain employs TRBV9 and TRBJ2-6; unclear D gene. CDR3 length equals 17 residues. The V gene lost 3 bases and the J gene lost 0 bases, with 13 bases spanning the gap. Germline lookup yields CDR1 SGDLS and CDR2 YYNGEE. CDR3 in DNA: TGTGCCAGCAGCGACGATCCCCACGCCTCTGGGGCCAACGTCCTGACTTTC. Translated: CASSDDPHASGANVLTF.

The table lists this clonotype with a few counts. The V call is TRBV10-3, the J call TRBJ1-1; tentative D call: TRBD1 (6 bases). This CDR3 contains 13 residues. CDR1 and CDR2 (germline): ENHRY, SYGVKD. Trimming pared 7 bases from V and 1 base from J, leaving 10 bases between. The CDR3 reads CAITATGNTEAFF. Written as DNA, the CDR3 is TGTGCCATCACTGCGACAGGGAACACTGAAGCTTTCTTT.

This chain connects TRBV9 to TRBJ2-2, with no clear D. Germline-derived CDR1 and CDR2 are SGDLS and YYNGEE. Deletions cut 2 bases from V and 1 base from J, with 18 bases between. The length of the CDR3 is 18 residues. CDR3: CASSVDSPYKGNTGELFF. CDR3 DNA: TGTGCCAGCAGCGTGGATTCCCCTTACAAGGGGAACACCGGGGAGCTGTTTTTT.

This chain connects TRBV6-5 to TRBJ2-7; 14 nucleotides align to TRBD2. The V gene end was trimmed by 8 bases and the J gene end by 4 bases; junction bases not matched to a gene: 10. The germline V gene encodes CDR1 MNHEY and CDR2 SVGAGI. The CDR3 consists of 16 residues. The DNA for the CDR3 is TGTGCCAGCGCACCGGGGACTAGCGGGAGCCGGTACGAGCAGTACTTC. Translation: CASAPGTSGSRYEQYF.

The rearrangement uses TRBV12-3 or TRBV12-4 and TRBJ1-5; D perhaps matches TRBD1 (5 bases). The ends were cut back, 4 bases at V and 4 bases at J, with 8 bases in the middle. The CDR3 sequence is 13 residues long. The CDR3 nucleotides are TGTGCCAGCAGTTGGGGGGGGAATCAGCCCCAGCATTTT. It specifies CASSWGGNQPQHF.

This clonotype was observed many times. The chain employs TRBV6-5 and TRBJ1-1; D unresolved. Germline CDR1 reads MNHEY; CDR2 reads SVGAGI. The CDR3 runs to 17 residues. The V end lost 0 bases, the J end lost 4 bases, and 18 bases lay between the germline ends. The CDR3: CASSYSSGRAGITEAFF. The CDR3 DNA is TGTGCCAGCAGTTACTCGAGTGGGCGAGCCGGAATCACTGAAGCTTTCTTT.

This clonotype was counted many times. The CDR3 sequence is CASGITGKTGELFF. The CDR3 DNA follows: TGTGCCAGCGGAATCACAGGGAAGACCGGGGAGCTGTTTTTT. The chain employs TRBV7-6 and TRBJ2-2; maybe TRBD1 (6 bases). Germline values: CDR1 SGHVS, CDR2 FNYEAQ. The CDR3 extends over 14 amino acids. Trimming took 8 bases from V and 5 from J, leaving 15 bases between them.